This TCR beta chain was found in a study of cytomegalovirus exposure and HLA in healthy donors (TCRdb year 2017). About the investigation overall: According to an earlier analysis of 587 of the donors, 150 million to 200 million T cells yielded some 110 million unique TCR beta sequences and 276 Gb of sequence data. About 300 gigabases of sequencing data and approximately 85 million unique TCR sequences were included in an early release covering 500 to 750 HLA-typed donors. Among the approximately 430 genotyped donors, 81% belonged to the genetic ancestry cluster associated with self-reported Caucasian donors. The study aimed to test whether cataloging public T cell receptors could reveal signatures of past pathogen exposure. The T cell repertoires of 670 or so subjects were profiled by immunosequencing and related to cytomegalovirus serostatus. In addition to the first cohort of 650 to 800 subjects, a separate validation cohort of 120 different subjects was used. High-throughput TCR immunosequencing, statistical association of individual TCRs with disease status, and machine learning were combined to predict cytomegalovirus infection status. A later analysis re-analyzed previously published TCR beta repertoires from 660 or so donors and added high-resolution HLA genotyping to study TCR occurrence patterns. Rather than using new phenotypic data, the later analysis identified candidate immune exposures from TCR beta sequences and from how often those sequences occurred across donors. In an earlier analysis of over 550 of the donors, high-throughput TCR beta sequencing was used to judge whether each TCR beta V gene segment behaved as functional or pseudogenic. Donor age, sex, ethnicity and CMV serostatus were compiled alongside the repertoire data. A later genetic analysis used genome-wide SNP genotypes for 398 of the 666 donors, treating that subset as a discovery cohort. All discovery cohort repertoires had been generated using a single sequencing platform. HLA typing covered class I and class II loci at four-digit resolution. Typing coverage differed by locus: A, B, C, DRB1 and DQB1 were typed in roughly 620-640 donors, DQA1 in approximately 520, DPA1 in some 570, and DPB1 in approximately 450. Several DR-DQ haplotypes were handled as single units for association and clustering because linkage in the cohort was strong. Across around 400 genotyped donors of the cohort, an average of about 220,000 unique TCR beta nucleotide sequences per donor were sequenced, and 15% to 20% of those sequences were non-productive.

The library was prepared using the immunoSEQ multiplex PCR assay. The multiplex PCR relied on a mix of 60 forward primers for TCR Vbeta segments and 13 reverse primers for TCR Jbeta segments. Amplification of the CDR3 region of rearranged TCR beta genes was performed with a multiplex PCR assay on genomic DNA. The amplified TCR beta libraries were sequenced on the Illumina HiSeq System as 87-base-pair reads. The published analysis was carried out like this. A later analysis tallied tens of millions of unique TCR beta chains across the 650 to 750 repertoires, and roughly 11 million of those chains were shared by two or more donors. Raw reads were error-corrected and collapsed into unique sequences by a nearest-neighbor algorithm in which closely related sequences were merged to remove PCR and sequencing errors. To assign V, D and J gene segments, CDR3 sequences were aligned to IMGT reference sequences. Each retained sequence needed at least a six-nucleotide match to both a V gene segment and a J gene segment. A rearrangement counted as productive if the CDR3 had no stop codons and remained in frame with V and J, and every other rearrangement counted as non-productive. CDR3 was defined by IMGT convention, running from the second conserved V-encoded cysteine to the conserved J-encoded phenylalanine. In an earlier analysis of 550 to 650 of the donors, sequences lacking an unambiguous match to a single V gene segment were excluded. An earlier analysis of several hundred of the donors called V segments functional above 56.7% productive rearrangements and segregating when the between-donor standard deviation exceeded 5%. A statistical classification framework was built to diagnose cytomegalovirus status from the catalog of TCR beta chain sequences. In a later analysis, TCR nucleotide sequences were compared against IMGT/GENE-DB human TR gene sequences so that V and J genes could be assigned. A later analysis assigned CDR3 sequences and most-parsimonious VDJ recombination scenarios with the TCRdist pipeline. In a later analysis, every TCR beta chain was defined by the combination of its CDR3 amino acid sequence and its V-gene family, and reads without a unique V-gene family were dropped. As a way to deal with suspected cross-contamination and a sequencing artifact, a later analysis dropped 450 to 600 nucleotide sequences that were highly shared and had low generation probability. A later analysis calculated a clonal expansion index for each public chain from normalized within-repertoire ranks of inferred template counts. A later analysis computed generation probabilities with a VDJ recombination model fitted to out-of-frame rearrangements, and checked the results against IGoR. In a later analysis, TCR-TCR, TCR-HLA and TCR-CMV co-occurrence was scored with hypergeometric tests, and a repertoire-size bias correction was applied to TCR pairs. In a later analysis, false discovery rates were estimated by permuting HLA or CMV assignments 20 times. In a later analysis, co-occurring TCRs were grouped using DBSCAN, with TCRdist sequence similarity added in when clustering inside HLA-allele-positive subsets. For co-occurrence clustering, repertoires with fewer than 30,000 or more than 120,000 public chains were excluded, along with a handful of repertoires with anomalous nucleotide sharing. Drawn from immuneACCESS, this table holds only the in-frame rearrangements with V and J called that TCRdb kept. Clones are partly lost; checked studies trace under half to an unresolved V gene and leave the rest unexplained. The V and J calls and clone size come from that table; D and trimming were worked out from the DNA. Within this sample are roughly 100,000 clones, with roughly a tenth of them counted one time only. The top ten hold 5.1% of the sample.

Findings and caveats that apply to the study as a whole: A later genetic analysis reported fewer N-insertions in productive TCRs among donors in an Asian-associated ancestry cluster than the approximately 700-donor mean. When HLA alleles, especially DR and DQ, strongly co-occurred, attributing TCR associations to individual alleles was difficult. A later analysis found that TCR association rates varied across HLA loci, with DRB1 alleles showing the most associated TCRs and HLA-C alleles the fewest. A group of highly shared sequence variants was considered likely to be a technical artifact of the sequencing pipeline. V-gene and J-gene trimming of TCR beta chains was associated with a missense DCLRE1C variant in a later genetic analysis, and the association was replicated in an independent cohort. Broadly in line with IMGT annotations, most TCR beta V segments showed up in productive rearrangements about 87% or about 30% of the time in an earlier analysis of several hundred of the donors. The study gave a list of about 160 TCR beta chains associated with cytomegalovirus. Because the 87-base-pair reads could not distinguish some IMGT-functional V segments, including TRBV6-2 and TRBV6-3, those segments were excluded. According to a later analysis, parvovirus B19, influenza, CMV and Epstein-Barr virus appeared linked to several top co-occurrence clusters. The authors suggested that the approach could potentially be generalized to other disease states and immunological phenotypes. In a later analysis, most CMV-associated TCR beta chains were found to appear HLA-restricted, with HLA associations seemingly driven largely by CMV exposure. Most TCR sequences were seen in very few donors, while some public TCRs were found in many individuals. Because counts were too low, roughly 16 rarely observed V segments, including chromosome 9 orphons, were left out of the earlier analysis of a few hundred of the donors. In a later analysis, HLA-associated TCR beta chains were found to be more clonally expanded and to have lower generation probabilities than equally common non-associated chains. Roughly uniform sequencing depth across donors was assumed in presence/absence analyses, although this assumption may not hold. This cohort had only TCR beta chains sequenced, and the lack of alpha or paired-chain data limited which features could be detected. A further reported finding was that TCR beta sequences accurately predicted the HLA-A and HLA-B alleles for most subjects in the first cohort. Correlated functional status among segregating V segments might be attributable to linkage disequilibrium, but an unknown experimental factor could not be ruled out. Cytomegalovirus status was reported to be diagnosed by the classifier with high specificity and sensitivity in both the original and validation cohorts. In a later analysis, some 18,000 TCR beta sequences were associated with specific HLA alleles at a false discovery rate of 0.05. Because HLA typing was unavailable for some donors at each locus, only the typed subset was used in association tests. Immune exposure information for the cohort was limited to CMV serostatus. In vitro tests confirmed that a few of the cytomegalovirus-associated TCR beta chains recognize cytomegalovirus antigens.

Comments on this clone: It lacks a known antigen. Base quality data are lacking; no much larger clone is found one base away.

The CDR3 numbers 15 residues from cysteine through phenylalanine. Here the CDR3 DNA is all that survives: 45 bases in frame from base 1. Clipping removes 4 bases from V and 5 bases from J, with 5 as the unmatched junction base count. Looking up the germline V gene yields CDR1 SGHNT and CDR2 YENEEA. The cohort consisted of fewer than 700 healthy bone marrow donors. All cohort members were sampled while nominally healthy, although unrecorded immune exposures were likely present. The donor was CMV seropositive and belonged to the group of more than 250 seropositive cohort members. Every donor gave a peripheral blood sample, and the peripheral blood mononuclear cells from that sample were used for TCR beta sequencing. Genomic DNA was extracted from the blood cell samples with the Qiagen DNeasy Blood Extraction Kit.

Source material: PBMCs. Rearrangement joined TRBV11-3 to TRBJ2-5; TRBD1 lines up with 12 middle nucleotides. The source is a man aged 45 to 65 in good health and CMV-seropositive. CDR3 protein: CASSSGTGGEETQYF. The nucleotide sequence reads as follows: TGTGCCAGCAGCTCCGGGACAGGGGGCGAGGAGACCCAGTACTTC. With all but the CDR3 taken from the reference TRBV11-3 and TRBJ2-5 genes, the full variable domain is: EAGVVQSPRYKIIEKKQPVAFWCNPISGHNTLYWYLQNLGQGPELLIRYENEEAVDDSQLPKDRFSAERLKGVDSTLKIQPAELGDSAVYLCASSSGTGGEETQYFGPGTRLLVL.